This T cell receptor (beta chain) was documented in a study of shared clonotypes between healthy human individuals. The V segment lost 4 bases and the J segment 2 bases; nucleotides outside the gene matches: 2. The CDR3 is 15 residues long. CDR1 is ENHRY and CDR2 is SYGVKD in the germline V gene. Libraries were prepared by immunoSEQ multiplex PCR; TCRdb keeps only in-frame clonotypes and omits some of them. In the table there are about half a million clones, roughly 85% of which are singletons. This receptor was identified in a woman aged 40 to 50 in good health. Some clones in this sample may be carry-over from other donors' samples. V gene TRBV10-3 combines with J gene TRBJ2-1, with 10 bases fitting TRBD2. What was sequenced was PBMCs. The CDR3 nucleotides read TGTGCCATCAGTGTCGGACTAGCGGCCTACAATGAGCAGTTCTTC. This sequence encodes CAISVGLAAYNEQFF.